These T cell receptor beta chains were read from a single sample in a study of technical replicates of blood from a handful of donors. The protocol was immunoSEQ multiplex PCR, while the TCRdb copy is restricted to in-frame clones and leaves out a portion. This sample yields 44,000 or so clones, of which approximately 90% are seen a single time; 3.9% belongs to the top ten. The source material was PBMCs. These receptors originate from a human donor in good health. Some clones in this sample may be carry-over from other donors' samples. Each CDR3 is given with its conserved first and last residue. A D gene is named only where the DNA matches it firmly. Clone size, where shown, is once, few, many, or a class for clones that have expanded.

.,TRBJ1-2,few,TRBV30,CAGPGVVGYTF,TGTGCCGGGCCGGGGGTGGTTGGCTACACCTTC
.,TRBJ2-1,.,TRBV5-6,CASSFGQGYNEQFF,TGTGCCAGCAGCTTTGGGCAGGGATACAATGAGCAGTTCTTC
TRBD1,TRBJ1-2,.,TRBV9,CASSVETGSNYGYTF,TGTGCCAGCAGCGTAGAGACAGGGTCCAACTATGGCTACACCTTC
TRBD1,TRBJ1-1,.,TRBV2,CASILDRANTEAFF,TGTGCCAGCATCCTTGACAGGGCGAACACTGAAGCTTTCTTT
TRBD1,TRBJ1-2,.,TRBV6-1,CASSPTGGYGYTF,TGTGCCAGCAGTCCGACAGGGGGTTATGGCTACACCTTC
TRBD1,TRBJ2-1,once,TRBV6-1,CASTRDRAGEQFF,TGTGCCAGCACCCGGGACAGGGCTGGTGAGCAGTTCTTC
TRBD1,TRBJ2-7,.,TRBV9,CASSIGQVGEQYF,TGTGCCAGCAGCATCGGACAGGTGGGCGAGCAGTACTTC
TRBD2,TRBJ2-3,.,TRBV27,CASSLQAGVGDTQYF,TGTGCCAGCAGCCTTCAAGCGGGAGTTGGAGATACGCAGTATTTT
.,TRBJ1-4,.,TRBV5-4,CASSQGSNEKLFF,TGTGCCAGCAGCCAGGGAAGTAATGAAAAACTGTTTTTT
.,TRBJ1-2,.,TRBV19,CASSPTGGYGGYTF,TGTGCCAGTAGTCCAACCGGGGGATACGGAGGCTACACCTTC
.,TRBJ1-1,.,TRBV6-5,CASSYWGMGEAFF,TGTGCCAGCAGTTACTGGGGCATGGGTGAAGCTTTCTTT
TRBD2,TRBJ2-1,.,TRBV4-3,CASSQERTSGDLSYNEQFF,TGCGCCAGCAGCCAAGAAAGGACTAGCGGGGATTTGTCCTACAATGAGCAGTTCTTC
TRBD1,TRBJ1-1,.,TRBV5-1,CASSLTGGFGTEAFF,TGCGCCAGCAGCTTAACAGGGGGCTTCGGCACTGAAGCTTTCTTT
TRBD1,TRBJ2-1,.,TRBV10-3,CAISGPGTGGNEQFF,TGTGCCATCAGTGGTCCCGGGACAGGGGGGAATGAGCAGTTCTTC
.,TRBJ2-7,.,TRBV7-2,CASSLAGLASYEQYF,TGTGCCAGCAGCTTAGCGGGACTGGCCTCGTACGAGCAGTACTTC
.,TRBJ1-1,.,TRBV19,CASSRLGQNTEAFF,TGTGCCAGTAGTAGACTGGGACAGAACACTGAAGCTTTCTTT
TRBD1,TRBJ1-3,.,TRBV13,CASRKGTGGFWNTIYF,TGTGCCAGCAGAAAAGGGACAGGGGGCTTTTGGAACACCATATATTTT
.,TRBJ1-5,few,TRBV19,CASRPTLYGGRDQPQHF,TGTGCCAGTAGGCCAACCCTCTACGGGGGGAGAGATCAGCCCCAGCATTTT
.,TRBJ2-7,.,TRBV5-1,CASSLQGYSYEQYF,TGCGCCAGCAGCTTACAGGGTTACTCCTACGAGCAGTACTTC
TRBD1,TRBJ1-1,.,TRBV7-2,CASIIGTGATEAFF,TGTGCCAGCATCATCGGGACAGGGGCCACTGAAGCTTTCTTT
.,TRBJ2-5,.,TRBV30,CAWSTGEGRETQYF,TGTGCCTGGAGTACCGGGGAAGGGCGAGAGACCCAGTACTTC
TRBD2,TRBJ2-3,.,TRBV5-1,CASSLAAGVQVGTDTQYF,TGCGCCAGCAGCTTGGCAGCGGGAGTCCAAGTAGGCACAGATACGCAGTATTTT
.,TRBJ1-6,.,TRBV15,CATSRRDSPLHF,TGTGCCACCAGCAGGAGGGATTCACCCCTCCACTTT
.,TRBJ1-1,.,TRBV5-8,CASSRVLRTFKNTEAFF,TGTGCCAGCAGCCGGGTCTTACGAACTTTTAAGAACACTGAAGCTTTCTTT
.,TRBJ2-4,.,TRBV5-1,CASRRDFQKKNIQYF,TGCGCCAGCAGGCGGGACTTCCAGAAAAAAAACATTCAGTACTTC
TRBD2,TRBJ2-1,.,TRBV9,CASSVDLAGNYNEQFF,TGTGCCAGCAGCGTAGACCTAGCGGGGAACTACAATGAGCAGTTCTTC
TRBD2,TRBJ2-5,.,TRBV4-2,CASSQPARLAEYKETQYF,TGTGCCAGCAGCCAACCTGCCCGACTAGCGGAGTATAAAGAGACCCAGTACTTC
.,TRBJ2-5,.,TRBV15,CATSPLSGDGQETQYF,TGTGCCACCAGCCCCCTGAGCGGAGACGGACAAGAGACCCAGTACTTC
.,TRBJ1-1,.,TRBV13,CASSLEGGGTEAFF,TGTGCCAGCAGCTTAGAGGGAGGGGGCACTGAAGCTTTCTTT
TRBD1,TRBJ2-5,.,TRBV4-1,CASSQELTGGSETQYF,TGCGCCAGCAGCCAAGAGCTCACAGGGGGCAGTGAGACCCAGTACTTC
TRBD1,TRBJ1-1,once,TRBV6-6,CASSHGTVNTEAFF,TGTGCCAGCAGCCACGGGACAGTGAACACTGAAGCTTTCTTT
TRBD2,TRBJ2-2,.,TRBV30,CAWSPQRGTTGELFF,TGTGCCTGGAGTCCACAGCGGGGGACCACCGGGGAGCTGTTTTTT
TRBD1,TRBJ2-4,.,TRBV9,CASSVATGDKIQYF,TGTGCCAGCAGCGTAGCTACAGGGGATAAAATTCAGTACTTC
.,TRBJ1-2,.,TRBV7-9,CASSLDGGGGYTF,TGTGCCAGCAGCTTAGATGGGGGAGGTGGCTACACCTTC
.,TRBJ1-2,.,TRBV5-5,CASSGTLYGYTF,TGTGCCAGCAGCGGGACACTCTATGGCTACACCTTC
.,TRBJ2-3,.,TRBV7-2,CASSLTRVSTDTQYF,TGTGCCAGCAGCTTGACCCGGGTTAGCACAGATACGCAGTATTTT
.,TRBJ2-7,.,TRBV19,CASSIQGRSYEQYF,TGTGCCAGTAGTATACAGGGCCGCTCCTACGAGCAGTACTTC
.,TRBJ2-7,once,TRBV13,CASTGAGHYEQYF,TGTGCCAGCACTGGGGCGGGGCACTACGAGCAGTACTTC
TRBD1,TRBJ2-7,.,TRBV6-6,CASTRTGTYEQYF,TGTGCCAGCACCAGGACAGGAACCTACGAGCAGTACTTC
TRBD1,TRBJ1-4,once,TRBV18,CASSPPGQGSANEKLFF,TGTGCCAGCTCACCTCCGGGACAGGGGTCCGCTAATGAAAAACTGTTTTTT
.,TRBJ2-3,.,TRBV4-1,CASSQVSGTDTQYF,TGCGCCAGCAGCCAAGTTTCTGGCACAGATACGCAGTATTTT
TRBD1,TRBJ2-2,.,TRBV7-8,CASSLTGTGGKGGELFF,TGTGCCAGCAGCCTCACCGGGACAGGGGGCAAGGGCGGGGAGCTGTTTTTT
TRBD1,TRBJ2-3,few,TRBV6-4,CASSDGTGSTDTQYF,TGTGCCAGCAGTGACGGGACAGGGAGCACAGATACGCAGTATTTT
.,TRBJ1-5,.,TRBV28,CASSRNRNSNQPQHF,TGTGCCAGCAGCCGAAACAGGAATAGCAATCAGCCCCAGCATTTT